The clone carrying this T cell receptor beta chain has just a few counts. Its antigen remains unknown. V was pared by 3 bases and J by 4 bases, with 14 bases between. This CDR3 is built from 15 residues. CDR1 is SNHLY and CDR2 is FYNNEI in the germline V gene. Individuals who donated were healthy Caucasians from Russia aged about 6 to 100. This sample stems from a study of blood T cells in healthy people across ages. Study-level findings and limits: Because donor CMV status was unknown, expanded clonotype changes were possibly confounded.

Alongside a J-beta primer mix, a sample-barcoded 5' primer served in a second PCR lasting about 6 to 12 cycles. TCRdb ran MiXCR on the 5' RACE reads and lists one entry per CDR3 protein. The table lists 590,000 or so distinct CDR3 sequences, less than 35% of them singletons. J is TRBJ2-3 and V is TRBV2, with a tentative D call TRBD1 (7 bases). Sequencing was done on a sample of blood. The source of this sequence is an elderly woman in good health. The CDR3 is CASSEAGGYADTQYF. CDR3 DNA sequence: TGTGCCAGCAGTGAGGCAGGGGGGTATGCAGATACGCAGTATTTT. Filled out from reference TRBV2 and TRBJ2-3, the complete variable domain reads EPEVTQTPSHQVTQMGQEVILRCVPISNHLYFYWYRQILGQKVEFLVSFYNNEISEKSEIFDDQFSVERPDGSNFTLKIRSTKLEDSAMYFCASSEAGGYADTQYFGPGTRLTVL.